This T cell receptor (beta chain) stems from a study of OX40 agonist ivuxolimab in advanced cancers. Study context: An agonistic human IgG2 monoclonal antibody against OX40 (CD134) was given. Study-level findings and limits: In a subset of nonresponders, normalized T-cell clonal expansion was also low.

As concerns this clone: Its antigen is not known.

V was clipped by 4 bases and J by 7 bases, with 14 bases between them. Germline V CDR1 and CDR2: MNHEY, SVGAGI. The CDR3 consists of 14 residues. Using immunoSEQ multiplex PCR, the repertoire was profiled, and TCRdb retains in-frame clones only, with some absent. The sample shows roughly 70,000 clones, 75% to 90% of them seen only once. Systemic immunosuppression or a history of autoimmune disease excluded patients. Specimen: CD4+ or CD8+ T cells sorted from blood, collected in a trial of the OX40 agonist ivuxolimab. This chain joins TRBV6-5 and TRBJ1-5; no firm D call. This TCR was recovered from an adult with an advanced solid tumor such as melanoma, head and neck, liver or kidney cancer. DNA for the CDR3: TGTGCCAGCAGTTTGAATCGAGTCCGCCAGCCCCAGCATTTT. Its protein is CASSLNRVRQPQHF.